This TCR beta chain was observed in a study of blood T cell repertoires in COVID-19. Looking at the study overall: Spain, Italy and the United States supplied samples that represented acute and convalescent COVID-19. From T cells, B-cell-depleted T cells, or PBMCs came the material, which was cDNA or gDNA.

V was pared by 5 bases and J by 0 bases, with 15 bases between. The CDR3 length is 15 residues. Germline-derived CDR1 and CDR2 are SGHRS and YFSETQ. In the study's own analysis: Reference gene primer amplification yielded estimated nucleated cell counts. Only in-frame clones appear in the TCRdb table, and some are missing; sequencing was by immunoSEQ multiplex PCR. Clone size and the V and J calls come from that table; the DNA yielded D and trimming. Here the sample spans around 140,000 clones, 82% being singletons. Sequencing input: peripheral blood. The source is a human donor with acute or convalescent COVID-19. The donor label of this sample is uncertain. The J gene is TRBJ2-7, the V gene TRBV5-1; TRBD2 is a possible D gene (5 bases). The CDR3 here is CASRAEPRGSYEQYF. In nucleotides, the CDR3 is TGCGCCAGCAGAGCGGAGCCCAGAGGCTCCTACGAGCAGTACTTC.